This entry is about one TCR beta chain. It has no known antigen specificity. The sample holds no much larger clone one base away, and base qualities are not on file. This sample stems from a study of shared clonotypes between healthy human individuals (TCRdb year 2020). For the wider study: The cohort included three men and a couple of women between 18 and 49 years of age. For each donor, CD4 naive and CD4 memory were each run on three plates, CD8 naive on two plates, and CD8 memory on one plate. Blood TCR repertoires of roughly five healthy adults were deeply sequenced to estimate repertoire size and the extent of clonotype sharing between individuals. To increase sequencing depth and limit assay-specific biases, different laboratories used diverse techniques to prepare libraries and sequence TCR repertoires. Each donor's leukapheresis produced roughly between roughly 0.85 and 9.5 billion PBMCs.

On the study overall, not on this receptor specifically: Pairwise subsampling led to the expectation that sequencing depth would affect the degree of clonotype sharing among donors. Incomplete sequencing was indicated by rarefaction of sorted-subset datasets, despite the large sequencing depth. The small number of donors limited the genetic and exposure-history diversity represented. Higher generation probabilities were observed for clonotypes shared by all four sorted-subset donors than for non-shared clonotypes. Sampling was limited to blood, and TCR repertoires in tissue likely differ from TCR repertoires in blood. Across four donors, approximately 4.6% of naive CD4, over 3% of naive CD8, approximately 2.5% of memory CD4, and 0.3% to 0.45% of memory CD8 clonotypes were shared. Naive subsets generally had larger estimated clonotype richness than memory subsets.

Using the deep immunoSEQ assay, multiplex PCR amplified TCR CDR3 regions from genomic DNA. Extracted genomic DNA from each cell subset was distributed evenly across all wells of several immunoSEQ 96-well plates, and each plate was treated as a replicate. For sorted subsets, roughly 200 ng of genomic DNA, equivalent to some 30,000 T cell genomes, went into each replicate PCR. The purified libraries were quantified using a Qubit 3.0 fluorometer, sized with a Bioanalyzer 2100, and then quantified again using the KAPA Library Quantification kit. Every immunoSEQ 96-well plate was sequenced on a dedicated single-read 150-cycle Illumina NextSeq 550 flow cell. In the authors' own workflow: Because the immunoSEQ output included only junctional sequences and no quality scores, the filtering could not be the same as the filtering used for full-length reads. Sequences were annotated with PyIR, a Python wrapper for IgBLAST v1.9, and V/J genes and CDR3 were assigned using IMGT germline references. Reads with weak V/J assignments (E-value above 1e-6), missing CDR3, stop codons, out-of-frame junctions, or ambiguous translated residues were removed. V3J clonotypes were defined as sequences sharing the same inferred V gene, J gene, and CDR3 amino acid sequence. Percentage overlap between repertoires was computed as shared unique clonotypes divided by the size of the smaller repertoire. Repertoire richness was assessed with RTK rarefaction, the Chao1 estimator, and Recon v2.1 estimates of unobserved clonotypes. Generation probabilities were computed with OLGA for all TCRbeta clonotypes obtained by the gDNA method from four donors. Not all clones reach the TCRdb copy of this immuneACCESS table, which keeps in-frame sequences only. Checked studies attribute under half of the gap to unresolved V genes and leave the rest unexplained. From that table come the V and J calls and clone size; the DNA was used to work out D and trimming. Present in this sample are 2,500,000 or so clones, roughly nine tenths of which were seen just once. The ten biggest clones cover roughly 0.14% of the sample.

Donors were healthy HIV-negative adults with no recently reported acute infections or vaccinations. Every donor was a Caucasian adult living in Nashville, Tennessee, USA. CD4+ T cells were enriched by magnetic negative selection, after which naive cells were positively selected on CD45RA and the negative fraction was taken as the memory subset. Blood was obtained by leukapheresis, after which PBMCs were separated by Ficoll-Histopaque density gradient centrifugation and cryopreserved in liquid nitrogen vapor phase. Analytical flow cytometry was used to check the purity and quantity of every magnetically sorted T cell population. Each sorted fraction had its genomic DNA isolated and then quantified by UV absorbance on a Nanodrop 2000c. V gives up 3 bases and J gives up 6 bases, and the segment between their germline ends measures 5 bases. Its CDR3 holds 12 amino acids, cysteine through phenylalanine. Solely the CDR3 DNA is kept, with 36 bases framed from the first base. For CDR1 and CDR2, the germline V gene (reference sequence) lists MNHEY and SMNVEV.

Material: naive CD4+ T cells sorted from blood. The sample's cell subset or site label is to be understood as: CD45RA+ positively selected. The chain was built from TRBV27 and TRBJ2-2; no D gene is confidently identified. The receptor comes from a man aged 18 to 30 in good health. CDR3 region: CASSFSAGELFF. The nucleotide sequence reads as follows: TGTGCCAGCAGTTTTAGTGCCGGGGAGCTGTTTTTT.